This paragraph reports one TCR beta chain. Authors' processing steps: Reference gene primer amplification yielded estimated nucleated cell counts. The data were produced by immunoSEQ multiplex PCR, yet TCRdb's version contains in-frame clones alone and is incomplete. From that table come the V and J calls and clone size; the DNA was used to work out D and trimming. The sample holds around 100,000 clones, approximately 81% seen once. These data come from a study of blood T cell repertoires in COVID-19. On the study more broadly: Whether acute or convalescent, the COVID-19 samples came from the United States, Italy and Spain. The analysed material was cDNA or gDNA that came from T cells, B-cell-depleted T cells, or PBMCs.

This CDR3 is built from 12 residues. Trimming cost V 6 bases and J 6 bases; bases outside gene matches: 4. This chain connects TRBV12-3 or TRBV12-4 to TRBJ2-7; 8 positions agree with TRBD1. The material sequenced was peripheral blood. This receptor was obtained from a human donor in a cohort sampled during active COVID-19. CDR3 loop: CASRLDRGEQYF. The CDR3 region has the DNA TGTGCCAGCAGACTCGACAGGGGCGAGCAGTACTTC.